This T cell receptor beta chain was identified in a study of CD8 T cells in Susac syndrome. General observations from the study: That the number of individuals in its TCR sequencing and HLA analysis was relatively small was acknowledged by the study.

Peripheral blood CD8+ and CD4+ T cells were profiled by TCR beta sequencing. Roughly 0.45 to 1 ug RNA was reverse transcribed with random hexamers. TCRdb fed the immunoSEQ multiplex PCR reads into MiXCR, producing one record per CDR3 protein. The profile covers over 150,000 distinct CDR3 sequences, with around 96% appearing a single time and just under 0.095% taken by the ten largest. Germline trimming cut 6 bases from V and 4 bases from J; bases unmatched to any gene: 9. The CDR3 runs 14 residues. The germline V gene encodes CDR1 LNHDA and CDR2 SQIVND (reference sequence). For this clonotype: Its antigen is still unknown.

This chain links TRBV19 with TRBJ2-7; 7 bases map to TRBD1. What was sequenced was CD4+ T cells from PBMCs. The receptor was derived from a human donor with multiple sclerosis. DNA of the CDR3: TGTGCCAGTAGCTCGGCAGGGGGTGGGTACGAGCAGTACTTC. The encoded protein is CASSSAGGGYEQYF.